This TCR beta chain was captured in a study of T-cell reconstitution after alpha-beta-depleted transplantation in children (dated by TCRdb to the mid-2010s). Some background on the complete study: The study quantitatively tracked T-cell immune reconstitution after TCRalphabeta/CD19-depleted allogeneic hematopoietic cell transplantation in children using TCR repertoire profiling.

This clonotype was found many times. Its target antigen remains unknown. Base quality data are lacking; no much larger clone is found one base away. Looking up the germline V gene yields CDR1 ENHRY and CDR2 SYGVKD. CDR3 length: 14 amino acids, cysteine to phenylalanine. The retained sequence is limited to the CDR3, 42 bases, with the frame set at the first base. The V and J ends are trimmed by 3 bases and 1 base, leaving 8 bases between them. The library was made by PCR. Data came from an Illumina HiSeq 2500. TCR library preparation used molecular barcoding, with unique molecular identifiers applied to normalize quantification of the TCRbeta repertoire. The public reads were reprocessed in TCRdb via fastp at Q25 and MiXCR, keeping in-frame beta chains. Records with the same CDR3 protein are collapsed into one entry carrying the most frequent genes and DNA. The sample profile shows over 150,000 distinct CDR3 sequences; about 14% of them were found once. In total, the top ten clones hold about 13% of the sample.

Specimen: PBMCs from the stem cell graft donor, collected from the stem cell graft. The clonotype was recovered from a human donor who donated a stem cell graft to a child with acute lymphoblastic leukemia. The V and J genes are TRBV10-3 and TRBJ2-3; the D gene assignment is ambiguous. The DNA is as follows: TGTGCCATCAGTGATTCAGTGGGCACAGATACGCAGTATTTT. Its coded protein is CAISDSVGTDTQYF.